This T cell receptor beta chain emerged from a study of control samples from healthy donors and cancer patients. The CDR3 is 13 amino acids. V was shortened by 9 bases and J by 2 bases, with 12 bases between the two germline ends. Germline V gene lookup returns CDR1 MNHNY and CDR2 SVGAGI (reference sequence). Assay: immunoSEQ multiplex PCR; the TCRdb copy retains only in-frame clones and omits some. This table has about 61,000 clones, around 90% appearing once. The receptor's source is a man in his 60s with colorectal cancer. V is TRBV6-6 and J is TRBJ2-3; the D is unclear. Sample: PBMCs. CDR3 in DNA: TGTGCCAGTTCCGGATACCTCACAGATACGCAGTATTTT. It encodes CASSGYLTDTQYF.